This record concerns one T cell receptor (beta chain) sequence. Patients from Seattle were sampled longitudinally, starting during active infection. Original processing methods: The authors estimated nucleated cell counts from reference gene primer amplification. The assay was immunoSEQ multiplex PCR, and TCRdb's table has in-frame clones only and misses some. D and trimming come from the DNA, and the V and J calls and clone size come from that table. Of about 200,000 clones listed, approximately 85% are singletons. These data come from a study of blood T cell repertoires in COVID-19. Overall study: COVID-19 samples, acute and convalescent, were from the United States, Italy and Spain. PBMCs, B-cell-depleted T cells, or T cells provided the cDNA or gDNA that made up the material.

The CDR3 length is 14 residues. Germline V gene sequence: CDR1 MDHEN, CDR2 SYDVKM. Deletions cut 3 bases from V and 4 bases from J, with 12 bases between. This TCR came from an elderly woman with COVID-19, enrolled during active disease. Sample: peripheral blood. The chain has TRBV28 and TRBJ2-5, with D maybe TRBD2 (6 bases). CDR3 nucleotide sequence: TGTGCCAGCAGTTTTGGGGGGAATTTAGAGACCCAGTACTTC. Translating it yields CASSFGGNLETQYF.